The sequence of this TCR beta chain was determined in a study of blood T cell repertoires in COVID-19. Study-level background: There were acute and convalescent COVID-19 samples, and they came from the United States, Italy and Spain.

Germline V lookup: CDR1 SEHNR, CDR2 FQNEAQ (reference sequence). The CDR3 totals 18 residues. The J segment lost 2 bases and the V segment lost 6 bases, leaving 18 bases of the junction unmatched. Original handling: Using reference gene primer amplification, nucleated cell counts were estimated. Profiled with immunoSEQ multiplex PCR; TCRdb holds only in-frame clones, not every one. The DNA was the basis for D and trimming; V, J and clone size are from that table. The data show 120,000 to 150,000 clones, around three quarters seen once. What was sequenced was peripheral blood. The gene calls are TRBV7-9 and TRBJ2-5, with 7 bases fitting TRBD2. This clonotype originated in a man aged 55 to 70 with acute or convalescent COVID-19. The CDR3 sequence is CASRHISGKRTSQETQYF. As DNA, the CDR3 is TGTGCCAGCAGGCATATAAGCGGGAAGAGGACCAGTCAAGAGACCCAGTACTTC.